This T cell receptor beta chain was recovered during a study of cytomegalovirus exposure and HLA in healthy donors. Study-wide background: The study placed 70% to 90% of its 398 genotyped donors in the Caucasian-associated ancestry cluster.

In the PCR, 60 Vbeta and 13 Jbeta primers were used. TCRdb's table, derived via immunoSEQ multiplex PCR, lists solely in-frame clones and lacks some. This sample's table has about 200,000 clones. Study outcomes and limitations: Accounts indicate the classifier identified cytomegalovirus status with strong specificity and sensitivity. The number of N-insertions in an Asian-associated ancestry cluster was reportedly below the 666-donor mean in a later analysis.

As for this clone: Its antigen is not known.

Losses at the gene ends were 2 bases for V and 8 bases for J; bases not matched to a gene: 4. Germline-derived CDR1 and CDR2 are SGHTA and FQGNSA. CDR3 size: 14 residues. The TCR comes from a boy younger than 18 in good health and CMV-seronegative. The chain carries TRBV7-2 and TRBJ1-4; 8 bases agree with TRBD1. Sample: PBMCs. This chain's CDR3 is CASSLQGAGEKLFF. CDR3 DNA sequence: TGTGCCAGCAGCTTACAGGGGGCCGGGGAAAAACTGTTTTTT.